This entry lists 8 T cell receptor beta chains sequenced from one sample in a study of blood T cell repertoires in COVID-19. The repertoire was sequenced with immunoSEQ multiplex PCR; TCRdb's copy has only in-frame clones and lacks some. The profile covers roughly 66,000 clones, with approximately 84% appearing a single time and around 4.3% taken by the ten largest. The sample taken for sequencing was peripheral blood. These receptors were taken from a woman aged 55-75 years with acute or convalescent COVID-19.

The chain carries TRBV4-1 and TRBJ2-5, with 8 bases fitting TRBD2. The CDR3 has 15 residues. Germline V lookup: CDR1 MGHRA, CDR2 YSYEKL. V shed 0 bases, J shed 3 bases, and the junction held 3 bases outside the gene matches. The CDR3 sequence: CASSQDGRGKETQYF. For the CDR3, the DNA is TGCGCCAGCAGCCAAGACGGGAGGGGTAAAGAGACCCAGTACTTC.

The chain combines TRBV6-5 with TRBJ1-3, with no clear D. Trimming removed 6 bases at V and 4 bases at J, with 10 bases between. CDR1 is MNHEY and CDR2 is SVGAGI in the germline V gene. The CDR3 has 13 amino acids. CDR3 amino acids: CASSPGLGNTIYF. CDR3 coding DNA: TGTGCCAGCAGCCCAGGTTTAGGAAACACCATATATTTT.

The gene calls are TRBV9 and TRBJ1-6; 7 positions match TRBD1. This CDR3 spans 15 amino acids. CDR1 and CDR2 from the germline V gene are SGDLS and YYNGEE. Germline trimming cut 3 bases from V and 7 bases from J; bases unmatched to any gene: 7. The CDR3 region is CASSGYRGLNSPLHF. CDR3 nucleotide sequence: TGTGCCAGCAGCGGATACAGGGGATTGAATTCACCCCTCCACTTT. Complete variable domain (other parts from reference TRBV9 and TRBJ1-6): DSGVTQTPKHLITATGQRVTLRCSPRSGDLSVYWYQQSLDQGLQFLIQYYNGEERAKGNILERFSAQQFPDLHSELNLSSLELGDSALYFCASSGYRGLNSPLHFGNGTRLTVT.

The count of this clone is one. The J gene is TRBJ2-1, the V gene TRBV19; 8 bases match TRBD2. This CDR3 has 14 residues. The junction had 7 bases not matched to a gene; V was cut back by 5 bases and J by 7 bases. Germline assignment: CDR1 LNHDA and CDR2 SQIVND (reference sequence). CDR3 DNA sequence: TGTGCCAGTAGTTTCGGGGGGGCCTGGAATGAGCAGTTCTTC. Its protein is CASSFGGAWNEQFF.

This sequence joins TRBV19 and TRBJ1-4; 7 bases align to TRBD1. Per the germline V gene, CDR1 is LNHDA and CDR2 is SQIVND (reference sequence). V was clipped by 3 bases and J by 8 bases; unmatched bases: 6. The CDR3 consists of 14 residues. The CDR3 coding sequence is TGTGCCAGTAGTATTCCAGGGGGTCGCGAAAAACTGTTTTTT. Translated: CASSIPGGREKLFF.

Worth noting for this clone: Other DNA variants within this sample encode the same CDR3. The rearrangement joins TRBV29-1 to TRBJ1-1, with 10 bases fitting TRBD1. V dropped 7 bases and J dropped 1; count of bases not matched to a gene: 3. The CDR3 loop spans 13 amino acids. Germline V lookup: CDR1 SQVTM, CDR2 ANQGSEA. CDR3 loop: CSAGQGTNTEAFF. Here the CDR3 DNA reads TGCAGCGCGGGACAGGGGACGAACACTGAAGCTTTCTTT. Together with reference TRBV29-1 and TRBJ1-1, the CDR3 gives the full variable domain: SAVISQKPSRDICQRGTSLTIQCQVDSQVTMMFWYRQQPGQSLTLIATANQGSEATYESGFVIDKFPISRPNLTFSTLTVSNMSPEDSSIYLCSAGQGTNTEAFFGQGTRLTVV.

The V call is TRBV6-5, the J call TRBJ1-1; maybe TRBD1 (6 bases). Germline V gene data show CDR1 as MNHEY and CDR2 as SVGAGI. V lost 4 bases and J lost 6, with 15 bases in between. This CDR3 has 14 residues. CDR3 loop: CASSSRQELSEAFF. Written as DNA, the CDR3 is TGTGCCAGCAGTTCTCGACAGGAATTGTCTGAAGCTTTCTTT.

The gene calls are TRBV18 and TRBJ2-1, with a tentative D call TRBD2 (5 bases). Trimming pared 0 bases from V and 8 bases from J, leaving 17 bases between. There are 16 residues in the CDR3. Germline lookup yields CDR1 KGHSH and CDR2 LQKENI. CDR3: CASSPPVPPGGHEQFF. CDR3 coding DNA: TGTGCCAGCTCACCACCGGTACCCCCCGGCGGGCATGAGCAGTTCTTC.